The present TCR beta chain was sequenced within a study of T cells in Graves' hyperthyroidism and ophthalmopathy. Study context: Peripheral blood was collected at initial diagnosis, before any treatment.

The TCR beta CDR3 regions underwent amplification using RNA transcripts as the source. In the first-round RT-PCR of the TCR CDR3, the HTBI primer set was used. One entry per CDR3 protein results from TCRdb running MiXCR on the multiplex PCR reads. Found here are about 350,000 distinct CDR3 sequences, about 13% of them singletons; the top ten hold 34%. Uncontrolled infection, other autoimmune disease, pregnancy and lactation each barred patients from inclusion. The diagnoses drew upon clinical symptoms, serum thyroxine and TRAb, thyroid ultrasound and orbital computed tomography. Using more than 8 ml of fresh peripheral blood, PBMCs were prepared. This clonotype showed up many times. The V gene lost 9 bases and the J gene lost 1 base, with 18 bases spanning the gap. The CDR3 contains 15 residues. Germline V lookup: CDR1 WSHSY, CDR2 SAAADI.

The receptor's source is a woman aged 35 to 49 with Graves' ophthalmopathy. The V gene is TRBV10-2, the J gene TRBJ1-1, with D possibly being TRBD1 (5 bases). The sample comprised blood. The CDR3 region has the DNA TGCGCCAGTGATTCGGGGCCTGCTCCGAACACTGAAGCTTTCTTT. Its protein product is CASDSGPAPNTEAFF.